Following are 13 T cell receptor beta chains from one sample sequenced in a study of CD8+CD57+ T cells in acquired aplastic anemia. Patients picked for sequencing had shown CD8+CD57+ cell expansion detected by flow cytometry. For CDR3 and TCR beta VDJ profiling, genomic DNA was the template used. TCRdb re-called the reads with MiXCR, one entry per CDR3 protein. The sample has about 200,000 distinct CDR3 sequences, about 62% seen once; the top ten hold 58%. Specimen: sorted CD4+, CD8+, or CD8+CD57+ T cells (not recorded which) from PBMCs. The receptors stem from a human donor with aplastic anemia.

Many counts were recorded for this clonotype. The rearrangement joins TRBV9 to TRBJ1-1; 9 nucleotides agree with TRBD1. CDR1 SGDLS and CDR2 YYNGEE come from the germline V gene. The CDR3 has 14 amino acids. V was pared by 4 bases and J by 1 base, with 2 bases of the junction left unmatched. CDR3 nucleotides: TGTGCCAGCAGCCCGGGACAGGGGAACACTGAAGCTTTCTTT. It specifies CASSPGQGNTEAFF.

With regard to this clonotype: At one of its ends the junction is not consistent with the germline gene, which may arise from a read error. The chain has TRBV7-2 and TRBJ2-7; 9 bases line up with TRBD1. The germline CDR1 and CDR2 sequences are SGHTA and FQGNSA. This CDR3 contains 13 residues. The CDR3 bases are TGCGCCAGCGGCCTACAGGGGGCGTACGAGCAGTACTTC. Amino acids: CASGLQGAYEQYF.

This clonotype was seen a handful of times. The genes are TRBV20-1 and TRBJ1-1; D remains ambiguous. This CDR3 has 14 amino acids. Per the germline V gene, CDR1 is DFQATT and CDR2 is SNEGSKA (reference sequence). V was shortened by 3 bases and J by 5 bases, with 16 bases between the two germline ends. The CDR3 nucleotides read TGCAGTGCTAGGGCAGTGTATCGAGATACTGAAGCTTTCTTT. It translates to CSARAVYRDTEAFF.

This clonotype was detected once. This chain links TRBV20-1 with TRBJ2-3; TRBD2 might be the D (6 bases). This CDR3 is built from 12 residues. Germline V gives CDR1 DFQATT, CDR2 SNEGSKA (reference sequence). Between the trimmed V and J ends, which lost 4 bases and 4 bases, there was a span of 9 bases. The CDR3 DNA reads as TGCAGTGCTACCAGGGAGGCAGATACGCAGTATTTT. Its translation: CSATREADTQYF.

The chain joins TRBV2 to TRBJ1-2; D may be TRBD1 (5 bases). Per the germline V gene, CDR1 is SNHLY and CDR2 is FYNNEI. This CDR3 is built from 14 residues. The V end lost 5 bases, the J end lost 7 bases, and 17 bases lay between the germline ends. The CDR3 loop is CASSQGEGLGGYTF. The CDR3 DNA reads TGTGCCAGCAGTCAGGGAGAAGGCTTGGGTGGCTACACCTTC.

The CDR3 is CASSSDRGHYGYTF. The CDR3 nucleotides read TGCGCCAGCAGCAGTGACAGGGGGCACTATGGCTACACCTTC. The chain uses TRBV5-1 and TRBJ1-2; 10 nucleotides align to TRBD1. Germline CDR1 reads SGHRS; CDR2 reads YFSETQ. The V gene end was trimmed by 4 bases and the J gene end by 3 bases; junction bases not matched to a gene: 3. This CDR3 comprises 14 residues.

This clonotype occurred a few times. The chain couples TRBV10-3 to TRBJ1-2; D might be TRBD1 (5 bases). Trimming removed 3 bases at V and 5 bases at J, with 10 bases between. The CDR3 contains 13 residues. Germline CDR1 and CDR2: ENHRY and SYGVKD. Here the CDR3 reads CAISDSDRYGYTF. CDR3 DNA sequence: TGTGCCATCAGTGACTCAGACAGATATGGCTACACCTTC.

The count of this clonotype is one. V gene TRBV7-9 combines with J gene TRBJ1-2, with 7 bases lining up with TRBD1. Germline V gene sequence: CDR1 SEHNR, CDR2 FQNEAQ (reference sequence). The CDR3 totals 14 residues. The J segment lost 2 bases and the V segment lost 5 bases, leaving 5 bases of the junction unmatched. For the CDR3, the DNA is TGTGCCAGCAGCCCTGGGACAGACAACTATGGCTACACCTTC. Translating it yields CASSPGTDNYGYTF.

As for this clonotype: One junction end disagrees with the germline gene, perhaps due to a read error. The CDR3 sequence: CVSTPRATNEKLFF. DNA for the CDR3: TGTGTCAGCACCCCCCGGGCAACTAATGAAAAACTGTTTTTT. The J gene is TRBJ1-4, the V gene TRBV7-9; D remains ambiguous. Germline values: CDR1 SEHNR, CDR2 FQNEAQ (reference sequence). This CDR3 is 14 amino acids long.

The count of this clonotype is one. The CDR3 carries no conserved terminal phenylalanine or tryptophan, so it likely arises from a read error. Because the CDR3's place on the DNA is in doubt, the DNA is left out and the CDR3 is given as listed by TCRdb. The chain combines TRBV6-1 with TRBJ1-2; the table's D call, TRBD1, has no DNA check behind it. Germline lookup yields CDR1 MNHNS and CDR2 SASEGT. The CDR3 has 11 amino acids, counting both end residues. This CDR3 is CASSEGAALGL.

This clonotype has only a few counts. The chain joins TRBV29-1 to TRBJ2-6; D is undetermined. Trimming left V 5 bases short and J 0 bases short, with 14 bases between. Looked up from germline, CDR1 is SQVTM and CDR2 is ANQGSEA. There are 16 residues in the CDR3. The CDR3 bases are TGCAGCGTTCGGCGGCTGCTATCCTCTGGGGCCAACGTCCTGACTTTC. It encodes CSVRRLLSSGANVLTF. The variable domain in full, completed from reference TRBV29-1 and TRBJ2-6, reads SAVISQKPSRDICQRGTSLTIQCQVDSQVTMMFWYRQQPGQSLTLIATANQGSEATYESGFVIDKFPISRPNLTFSTLTVSNMSPEDSSIYLCSVRRLLSSGANVLTFGAGSRLTVL.

The V call is TRBV20-1, the J call TRBJ2-7, with 8 bases lining up with TRBD1. With V trimmed by 5 bases and J by 3 bases, 6 bases remained unmatched. Germline values: CDR1 DFQATT, CDR2 SNEGSKA (reference sequence). The CDR3 runs to 13 residues. Here the CDR3 reads CSASTDRDYEQYF. Written as DNA, the CDR3 is TGCAGTGCTTCGACGGACAGGGACTACGAGCAGTACTTC.

The chain joins TRBV2 to TRBJ1-4; no clear D. With 7 bases removed from V and 3 bases from J, the gap between germline ends came to 9 bases. This CDR3 contains 13 residues. The germline gives CDR1 SNHLY, CDR2 FYNNEI. The CDR3 bases are TGTGCCAGCACGTTCAGAGCTAATGAAAAACTGTTTTTT. Its protein is CASTFRANEKLFF.